The sequence of this TCR beta chain was determined in a study of T cell responses to AZD1222 COVID-19 vaccine. Findings of the study overall: In all cases, repertoires were sampled only after the peak T cell response. Of the AZD1222 recipients, only 5 to 7 were seropositive at baseline. A reported finding is that nearly half of spike-specific TCRs target unmutated variant regions.

Here immunoSEQ multiplex PCR was the method, and the copy in TCRdb shows in-frame clones only, minus some. Of about 120,000 clones listed, 70% to 90% are singletons. In regard to this clone: Its specificity is unknown.

Sequenced material: peripheral blood, taken on day 0 of MenACWY control vaccination. This receptor was identified in an adult in good health.

This CDR3 is CASSLVRGGAGSPLHF. As DNA, the CDR3 is TGTGCCAGCAGCTTGGTCAGGGGGGGAGCAGGTTCACCCCTCCACTTT. The chain has TRBV5-4 and TRBJ1-6; TRBD1 agrees at 7 bases. The CDR3 contains 16 residues. Per germline, CDR1 SGHNT and CDR2 YYREEE (reference sequence). V shed 0 bases, J shed 9 bases, and the junction held 9 bases outside the gene matches.